The 20 T cell receptor beta chains below come from one sample, sequenced in a study of shared clonotypes between healthy human individuals. Only in-frame clones appear in the TCRdb table, and some are missing; sequencing was by immunoSEQ multiplex PCR. The sample has around 1.6 million clones; approximately 98% are singletons. The sequenced sample consisted of naive CD4+ T cells sorted from blood. Subset: CD45RA+ positively selected. Source of these receptors: a man aged 25 to 40 in good health.

The V call is TRBV6-1, the J call TRBJ2-7; a possible D gene is TRBD2 (6 bases). The CDR3 totals 15 residues. Germline V gives CDR1 MNHNS, CDR2 SASEGT. Trimming took 6 bases from V and 2 from J, leaving 17 bases between them. CDR3 in DNA: TGTGCCAGCAGCCGCGGGTCCGGGAGTACCTACGAGCAGTACTTC. It codes for CASSRGSGSTYEQYF.

This rearrangement joins TRBV2 to TRBJ1-4; TRBD1 matches at 10 bases. In germline, CDR1 is SNHLY, CDR2 FYNNEI. V shed 8 bases and J 5 bases; nucleotides not matched to a gene: 5. The length of the CDR3 is 14 residues. The CDR3 loop is CASDRDRGNEKLFF. In DNA form, the CDR3 reads TGTGCCAGCGATCGGGACAGGGGAAATGAAAAACTGTTTTTT.

The chain links TRBV27 to TRBJ2-7, with TRBD2 matching over 9 bases. V lost 6 bases to trimming and J lost 5 bases; unmatched junction nucleotides: 14. The CDR3 runs 16 residues. Germline values: CDR1 MNHEY, CDR2 SMNVEV (reference sequence). The CDR3, as DNA: TGTGCCAGCAGACCAGCTTGGCTAGCGGGACCTAACGAGCAGTACTTC. Its protein product is CASRPAWLAGPNEQYF.

This chain uses TRBV2 with TRBJ2-1; no reliable D call. Between the trimmed V and J ends, which lost 2 bases and 9 bases, there was a span of 11 bases. The CDR3 has 13 amino acids. Per germline, CDR1 SNHLY and CDR2 FYNNEI. The CDR3 spells CASSEYVRIEQFF. The CDR3 DNA reads TGTGCCAGCAGTGAATATGTCAGAATTGAGCAGTTCTTC.

The gene calls are TRBV30 and TRBJ2-2, with D tentatively TRBD1 (5 bases). The CDR3 loop spans 13 amino acids. Trimming left V 6 bases short and J 1 base short, with 9 bases between. The germline V gene encodes CDR1 GTSNPN and CDR2 SVGIG (reference sequence). The CDR3 reads CACGQKNTGELFF. In nucleotides, the CDR3 is TGTGCCTGTGGACAAAAGAACACCGGGGAGCTGTTTTTT.

This chain joins TRBV14 and TRBJ2-6; tentative D call: TRBD1 (7 bases). Germline assignment: CDR1 SGHDN and CDR2 FVKESK. Between the trimmed V and J ends, which lost 4 bases and 0 bases, there was a span of 16 bases. The CDR3 consists of 18 residues. The CDR3 sequence: CASSPRGGGASGANVLTF. DNA of the CDR3: TGTGCCAGCAGCCCCCGTGGAGGGGGCGCCTCTGGGGCCAACGTCCTGACTTTC.

Comment on this clone: The same CDR3 is also encoded by other DNA sequences in this sample. This chain joins TRBV9 and TRBJ2-3; D not resolved. From germline, CDR1 is SGDLS and CDR2 YYNGEE. This CDR3 is 14 amino acids long. V lost 0 bases and J 4 bases, leaving 9 bases between the germline ends. CDR3 sequence reads: CASSVVGESDTQYF. CDR3 DNA sequence: TGTGCCAGCAGCGTAGTTGGGGAATCAGATACGCAGTATTTT.

This chain uses TRBV5-5 with TRBJ2-3, with D possibly matching TRBD2 (6 bases). This CDR3 region has 14 residues. The germline V and J ends were trimmed by 4 bases and 2 bases, with 11 bases remaining between them. CDR1 and CDR2 from the germline V gene are SGHKS and YYEKEE (reference sequence). Written as DNA, the CDR3 is TGTGCCAGCAGCATAGGGACTCCCACAGATACGCAGTATTTT. This gives the protein CASSIGTPTDTQYF.

V and J are TRBV19 and TRBJ1-3; 7 bases agree with TRBD1. J lost 1 base, V lost 2 bases, and 5 bases had no gene match. The germline gives CDR1 LNHDA, CDR2 SQIVND (reference sequence). The CDR3 has 16 amino acids. CDR3 amino acids: CASSIRGQRSGNTIYF. The CDR3 DNA reads TGTGCCAGTAGTATAAGGGGACAGCGTTCTGGAAACACCATATATTTT.

The chain combines TRBV5-5 with TRBJ2-7; the match to TRBD1 covers 8 bases. Trimming cost V 4 bases and J 4 bases; bases outside gene matches: 7. Germline loops: CDR1 SGHKS, CDR2 YYEKEE (reference sequence). The CDR3 sequence is 14 residues long. As DNA, the CDR3 is TGTGCCAGCAGCCTCCGGGACAGGCTTTACGAGCAGTACTTC. Translated, it gives CASSLRDRLYEQYF.

The chain joins TRBV11-1 to TRBJ2-5; D may be TRBD2 (5 bases). Trimming removed 5 bases at V and 5 bases at J, with 12 bases between. The CDR3 loop spans 13 amino acids. Germline CDR1 reads SGHAT; CDR2 reads FQDESV (reference sequence). Written as DNA, the CDR3 is TGTGCCAGCAGCCGCCGGGGAGAGGAGACCCAGTACTTC. This translates into CASSRRGEETQYF.

The V and J genes are TRBV5-1 and TRBJ2-1; 11 bases align to TRBD2. J gave up 8 bases and V 2 bases, and 6 bases lay outside the gene matches. Germline lookup yields CDR1 SGHRS and CDR2 YFSETQ. CDR3 size: 15 residues. Here the CDR3 reads CASSLLAGALDEQFF. CDR3 bases: TGCGCCAGCAGCTTACTAGCGGGAGCTTTGGATGAGCAGTTCTTC. Complete variable domain (other parts from reference TRBV5-1 and TRBJ2-1): KAGVTQTPRYLIKTRGQQVTLSCSPISGHRSVSWYQQTPGQGLQFLFEYFSETQRNKGNFPGRFSGRQFSNSRSEMNVSTLELGDSALYLCASSLLAGALDEQFFGPGTRLTVL.

This clone came up once. This chain joins TRBV5-1 and TRBJ2-5; weak D call: TRBD1 (5 bases). The CDR3 sequence is 15 residues long. Germline V gene data show CDR1 as SGHRS and CDR2 as YFSETQ. The ends were cut back, 2 bases at V and 1 base at J, with 12 bases in the middle. The CDR3 reads CASSFQGTTQETQYF. Here the CDR3 DNA reads TGCGCCAGCAGCTTCCAGGGAACAACCCAAGAGACCCAGTACTTC.

The chain joins TRBV18 to TRBJ2-5; 9 nucleotides align to TRBD2. The V gene's germline CDR1 is KGHSH and CDR2 LQKENI. The CDR3 spans 14 residues. V trimming: 5 bases; J trimming: 4 bases; junction bases outside the gene matches: 5. The CDR3 DNA reads TGTGCCAGCTCATCGGGACTAGCAGGAGAGACCCAGTACTTC. Translation: CASSSGLAGETQYF.

The genes are TRBV4-1 and TRBJ1-1, with D tentatively TRBD1 (5 bases). The germline V and J ends were trimmed by 7 bases and 1 base, with 22 bases remaining between them. Germline CDR1 MGHRA, CDR2 YSYEKL. The CDR3 contains 17 residues. The CDR3 sequence: CASNDRIGTQGNTEAFF. CDR3 in DNA: TGCGCCAGCAACGATAGAATCGGGACCCAAGGGAACACTGAAGCTTTCTTT.

The CDR3 region has the DNA TGCGCCAGCAGCGGTGACAGGGTGGAAGATCAGCCCCAGCATTTT. It encodes CASSGDRVEDQPQHF. The gene calls are TRBV10-2 and TRBJ1-5; 7 bases are a match to TRBD1. Germline V gene sequence: CDR1 WSHSY, CDR2 SAAADI. The junction had 10 bases not matched to a gene; V was cut back by 6 bases and J by 5 bases. The CDR3 loop spans 15 amino acids.

The chain employs TRBV5-4 and TRBJ1-4; tentative D call: TRBD1 (5 bases). The V gene lost 3 bases and the J gene lost 8 bases, with 14 bases spanning the gap. The CDR3 is 14 amino acids. The V gene's germline CDR1 is SGHNT and CDR2 YYREEE (reference sequence). The CDR3 region has the DNA TGTGCCAGCAGCTCCGGGGGGTCGCGGGAAAAACTGTTTTTT. The encoded protein is CASSSGGSREKLFF.

The V and J genes are TRBV5-8 and TRBJ2-7, with 10 nucleotides matching TRBD1. Germline CDR1 is SGHTS and CDR2 is YDEGEE. This CDR3 spans 15 amino acids. J gave up 4 bases and V 5 bases, and 9 bases lay outside the gene matches. The CDR3 reads CASSLRTGGSYEQYF. In nucleotides, the CDR3 is TGTGCCAGCAGTTTGCGGACAGGGGGTTCGTACGAGCAGTACTTC.

The chain couples TRBV2 to TRBJ1-2; the D is unclear. From germline, CDR1 is SNHLY and CDR2 FYNNEI. CDR3 length: 14 residues. Trimming stripped 7 bases from V and 4 bases from J, with 16 bases between. CDR3 loop: CASTPPGETYGYTF. The DNA of the CDR3 is TGTGCCAGCACGCCCCCTGGTGAAACCTATGGCTACACCTTC.

The V and J genes are TRBV14 and TRBJ1-1; no clear D. From germline, CDR1 is SGHDN and CDR2 FVKESK. The CDR3 consists of 14 residues. Trimming shortened V by 1 base and J by 1 base, and 7 bases separated the two germline ends. The CDR3 region is CASSQVLGNTEAFF. The CDR3 nucleotides read TGTGCCAGCAGCCAAGTTCTAGGGAACACTGAAGCTTTCTTT.